This TCR beta chain was sequenced for a study of T cell changes during pregnancy in multiple sclerosis. Method: immunoSEQ multiplex PCR; TCRdb's copy keeps in-frame clones and lacks some. The data contain about 41,000 clones, 90% to 95% of them singletons. The germline V and J ends were trimmed by 10 bases and 0 bases, with 13 bases remaining between them. Germline CDR1 is MGHDK and CDR2 is SYGVNS. The CDR3 is 14 residues long. The TCR was taken from a female donor with multiple sclerosis, enrolled in a pregnancy study. The chain links TRBV25-1 to TRBJ1-5, with D tentatively TRBD1 (6 bases). The sequencing used CD8+ T cells from peripheral blood mononuclear cells, collected in the third trimester of pregnancy. For the CDR3, the DNA is TGTGCCAACCCAAGGGGGATTAGCAATCAGCCCCAGCATTTT. As protein: CANPRGISNQPQHF.